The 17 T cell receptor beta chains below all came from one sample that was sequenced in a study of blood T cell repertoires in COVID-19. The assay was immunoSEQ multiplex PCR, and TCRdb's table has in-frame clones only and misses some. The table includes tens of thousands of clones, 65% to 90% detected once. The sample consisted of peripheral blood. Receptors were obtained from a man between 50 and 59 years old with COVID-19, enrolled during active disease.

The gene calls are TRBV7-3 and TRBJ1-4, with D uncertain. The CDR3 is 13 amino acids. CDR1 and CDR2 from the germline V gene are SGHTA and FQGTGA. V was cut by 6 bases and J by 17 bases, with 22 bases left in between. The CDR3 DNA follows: TGTGCCAGCAGTCCCGGGTTGGCAGCCATAGATTTTTTT. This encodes CASSPGLAAIDFF.

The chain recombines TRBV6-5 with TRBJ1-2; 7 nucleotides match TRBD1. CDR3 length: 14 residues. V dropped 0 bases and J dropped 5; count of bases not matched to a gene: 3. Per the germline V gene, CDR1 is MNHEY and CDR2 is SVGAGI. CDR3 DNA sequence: TGTGCCAGCAGTTACTCGACAGGGATATATGGCTACACCTTC. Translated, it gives CASSYSTGIYGYTF.

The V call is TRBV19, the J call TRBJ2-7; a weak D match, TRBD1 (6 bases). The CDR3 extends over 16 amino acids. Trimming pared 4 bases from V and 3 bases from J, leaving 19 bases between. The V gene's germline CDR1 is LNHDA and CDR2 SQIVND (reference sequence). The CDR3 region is CASSTFGQSPLYEQYF. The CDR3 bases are TGTGCCAGTAGTACCTTCGGACAGTCCCCCCTCTACGAGCAGTACTTC.

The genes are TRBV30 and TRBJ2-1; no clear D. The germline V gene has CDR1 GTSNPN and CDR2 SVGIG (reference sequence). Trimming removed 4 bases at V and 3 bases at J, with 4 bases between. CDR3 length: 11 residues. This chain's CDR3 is CAWNSYNEQFF. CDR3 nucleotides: TGTGCCTGGAACAGCTACAATGAGCAGTTCTTC.

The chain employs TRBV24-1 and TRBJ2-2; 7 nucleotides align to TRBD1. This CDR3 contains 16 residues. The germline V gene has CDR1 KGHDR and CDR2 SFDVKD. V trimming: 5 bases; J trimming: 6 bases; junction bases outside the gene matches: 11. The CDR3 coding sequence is TGTGCCACCAGTGGTTCCGGGACAGTAATGGCCGGGGAGCTGTTTTTT. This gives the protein CATSGSGTVMAGELFF.

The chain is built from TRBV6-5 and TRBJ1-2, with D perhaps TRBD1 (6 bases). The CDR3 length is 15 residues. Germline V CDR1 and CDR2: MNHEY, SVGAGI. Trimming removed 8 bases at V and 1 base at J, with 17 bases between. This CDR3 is CASLGPGGGNYGYTF. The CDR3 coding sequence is TGTGCCAGCTTGGGTCCGGGGGGCGGTAACTATGGCTACACCTTC.

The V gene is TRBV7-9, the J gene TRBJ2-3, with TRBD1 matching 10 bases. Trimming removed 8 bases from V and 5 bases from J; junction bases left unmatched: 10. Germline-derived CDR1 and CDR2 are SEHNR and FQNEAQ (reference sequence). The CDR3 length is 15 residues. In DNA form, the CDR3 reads TGTGCCAGCCCCGCGACAGGGGGCGCAGGAGATACGCAGTATTTT. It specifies CASPATGGAGDTQYF.

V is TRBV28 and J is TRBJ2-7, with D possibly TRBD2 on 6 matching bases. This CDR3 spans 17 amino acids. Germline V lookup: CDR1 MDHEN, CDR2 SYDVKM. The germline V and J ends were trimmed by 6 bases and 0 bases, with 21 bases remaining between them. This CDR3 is CASSWGSLATSSYEQYF. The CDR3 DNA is TGTGCCAGCAGCTGGGGATCACTAGCAACCAGCTCCTACGAGCAGTACTTC.

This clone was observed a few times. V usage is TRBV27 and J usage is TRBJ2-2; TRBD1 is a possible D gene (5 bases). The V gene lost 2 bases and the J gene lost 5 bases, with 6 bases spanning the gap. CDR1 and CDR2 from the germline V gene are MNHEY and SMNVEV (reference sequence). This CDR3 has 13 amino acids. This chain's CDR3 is CASSLQGTGELFF. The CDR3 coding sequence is TGTGCCAGCAGTTTACAGGGAACCGGGGAGCTGTTTTTT.

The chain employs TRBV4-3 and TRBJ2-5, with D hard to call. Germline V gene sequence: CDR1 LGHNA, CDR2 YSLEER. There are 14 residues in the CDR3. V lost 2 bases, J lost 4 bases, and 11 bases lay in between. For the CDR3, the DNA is TGCGCCAGCAGCCAAAACACGGGTCCAGAGACCCAGTACTTC. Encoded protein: CASSQNTGPETQYF.

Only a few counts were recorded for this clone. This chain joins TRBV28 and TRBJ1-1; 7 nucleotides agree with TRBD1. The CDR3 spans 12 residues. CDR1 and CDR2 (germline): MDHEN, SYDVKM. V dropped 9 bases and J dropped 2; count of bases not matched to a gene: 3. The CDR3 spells CARTGINTEAFF. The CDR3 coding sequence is TGTGCCAGGACAGGGATTAACACTGAAGCTTTCTTT.

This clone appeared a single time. CDR3 amino acids: CASSPDSLPNEKLFF. CDR3 nucleotide sequence: TGTGCCAGCTCACCGGACAGTTTACCTAATGAAAAACTGTTTTTT. This chain links TRBV18 with TRBJ1-4, with D possibly being TRBD1 (6 bases). Germline assignment: CDR1 KGHSH and CDR2 LQKENI. The CDR3 contains 15 residues. Trimming took 3 bases from V and 3 from J, leaving 11 bases between them. Drawing the rest from reference TRBV18 and TRBJ1-4, the complete variable domain is NAGVMQNPRHLVRRRGQEARLRCSPMKGHSHVYWYRQLPEEGLKFMVYLQKENIIDESGMPKERFSAEFPKEGPSILRIQQVVRGDSAAYFCASSPDSLPNEKLFFGSGTQLSVL.

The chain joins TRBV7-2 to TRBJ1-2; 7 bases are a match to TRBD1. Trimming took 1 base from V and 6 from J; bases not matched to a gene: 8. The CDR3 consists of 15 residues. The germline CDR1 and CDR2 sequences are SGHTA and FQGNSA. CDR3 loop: CASSLGPGQPDGYTF. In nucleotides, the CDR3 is TGTGCCAGCAGCTTAGGGCCGGGACAGCCCGATGGCTACACCTTC. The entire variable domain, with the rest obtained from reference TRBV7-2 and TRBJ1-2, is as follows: GAGVSQSPSNKVTEKGKDVELRCDPISGHTALYWYRQSLGQGLEFLIYFQGNSAPDKSGLPSDRFSAERTGGSVSTLTIQRTQQEDSAVYLCASSLGPGQPDGYTFGSGTRLTVV.

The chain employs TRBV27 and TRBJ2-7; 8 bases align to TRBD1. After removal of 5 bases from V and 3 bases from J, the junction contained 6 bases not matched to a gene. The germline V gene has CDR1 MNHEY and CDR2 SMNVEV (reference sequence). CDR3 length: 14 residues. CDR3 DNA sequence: TGTGCCAGCAGTGACACAGGGGGAGACTACGAGCAGTACTTC. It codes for CASSDTGGDYEQYF.

CDR3 residues: CASRRGGNGNQPQHF. The CDR3 DNA follows: TGTGCCAGCAGGCGAGGGGGTAACGGCAATCAGCCCCAGCATTTT. The rearrangement joins TRBV2 to TRBJ1-5, with D possibly being TRBD1 (6 bases). V gave up 6 bases and J gave up 2 bases, with 14 bases separating them. This CDR3 is 15 amino acids long. Germline V gives CDR1 SNHLY, CDR2 FYNNEI.

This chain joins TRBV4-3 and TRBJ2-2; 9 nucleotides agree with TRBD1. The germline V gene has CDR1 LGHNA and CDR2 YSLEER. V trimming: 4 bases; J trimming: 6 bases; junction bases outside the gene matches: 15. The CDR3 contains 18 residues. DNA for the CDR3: TGCGCCAGCAGCCCGACCCCCGGACAGGGGCCGAGGGCCGGGGAGCTGTTTTTT. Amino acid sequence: CASSPTPGQGPRAGELFF.

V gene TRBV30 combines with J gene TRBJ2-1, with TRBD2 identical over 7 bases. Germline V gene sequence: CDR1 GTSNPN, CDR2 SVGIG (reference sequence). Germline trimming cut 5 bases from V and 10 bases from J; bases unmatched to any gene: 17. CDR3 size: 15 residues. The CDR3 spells CAWGAGLPAFGEQFF. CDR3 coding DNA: TGTGCCTGGGGGGCGGGACTACCAGCTTTCGGAGAGCAGTTCTTC.